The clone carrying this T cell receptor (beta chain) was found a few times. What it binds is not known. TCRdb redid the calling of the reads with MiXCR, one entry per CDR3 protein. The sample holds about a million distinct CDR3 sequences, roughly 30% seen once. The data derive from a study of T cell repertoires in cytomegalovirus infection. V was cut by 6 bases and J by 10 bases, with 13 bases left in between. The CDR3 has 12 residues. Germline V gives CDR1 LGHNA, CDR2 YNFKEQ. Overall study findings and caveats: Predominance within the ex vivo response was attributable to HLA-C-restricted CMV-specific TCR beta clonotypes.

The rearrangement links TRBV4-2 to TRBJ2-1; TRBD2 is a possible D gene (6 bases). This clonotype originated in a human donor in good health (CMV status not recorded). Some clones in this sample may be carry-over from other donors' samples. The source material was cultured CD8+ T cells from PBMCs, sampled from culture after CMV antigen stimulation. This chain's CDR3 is CASRGLSQEQFF. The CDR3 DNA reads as TGTGCCAGCAGGGGACTCTCCCAGGAGCAGTTCTTC.